A selection of T cell receptor beta chains follows, all from one sample in a study of cytomegalovirus exposure and HLA in healthy donors. Assay used: immunoSEQ multiplex PCR; TCRdb lists only in-frame clones, some missing. Here the sample spans around 98,000 clones, under 75% being singletons. The specimen was PBMCs. Source of these receptors: a man in his fifties or sixties in good health and CMV-seronegative. The CDR3 runs from the conserved cysteine through the conserved F or W. A D gene is named only where the DNA matches it firmly. Clone size is not always given. Where it is, it says once, few, many or a class for expanded clones.

V: TRBV5-4
J: TRBJ2-6
D: -
size: -
CDR3: CASSHSGSGANVLTF
DNA: TGTGCCAGCAGCCATAGCGGCTCTGGGGCCAACGTCCTGACTTTC

V: TRBV7-6
J: TRBJ1-6
D: -
size: once
CDR3: CASSFFGGSSPLHF
DNA: TGTGCCAGCAGCTTCTTCGGGGGGTCTTCACCCCTCCACTTT

V: TRBV2
J: TRBJ1-5
D: -
size: once
CDR3: CASREPYSNQPQHF
DNA: TGTGCCAGCAGAGAGCCTTATAGCAATCAGCCCCAGCATTTT

V: TRBV10-1
J: TRBJ1-1
D: -
size: few
CDR3: CASAGSEYLTEAFF
DNA: TGCGCCAGCGCAGGGTCGGAGTATCTCACTGAAGCTTTCTTT

V: TRBV7-8
J: TRBJ2-5
D: TRBD2
size: -
CDR3: CASSSLGGGTYQETQYF
DNA: TGTGCCAGCAGCTCTCTGGGCGGGGGGACCTACCAAGAGACCCAGTACTTC

V: TRBV7-2
J: TRBJ1-4
D: TRBD1
size: -
CDR3: CASSPGPTGQGFEKLFF
DNA: TGTGCCAGCAGCCCGGGACCTACGGGACAGGGGTTCGAAAAACTGTTTTTT

V: TRBV19
J: TRBJ1-5
D: TRBD1
size: -
CDR3: CASSILTGGAEQPQHF
DNA: TGTGCCAGTAGTATTCTGACAGGGGGCGCTGAACAGCCCCAGCATTTT

V: TRBV28
J: TRBJ1-1
D: -
size: -
CDR3: CASSGRMSRAFF
DNA: TGTGCCAGCAGCGGAAGAATGAGCAGGGCTTTCTTT

V: TRBV28
J: TRBJ2-7
D: TRBD2
size: few
CDR3: CASSGGGSLSYEQYF
DNA: TGTGCCAGCAGCGGGGGGGGTTCCCTCTCCTACGAGCAGTACTTC

V: TRBV11-2
J: TRBJ2-4
D: -
size: -
CDR3: CASSLEGAGDIQYF
DNA: TGTGCCAGCAGCTTAGAGGGGGCTGGGGACATTCAGTACTTC

V: TRBV2
J: TRBJ1-6
D: TRBD1
size: -
CDR3: CASSDPRGANSPLHF
DNA: TGTGCCAGCAGTGACCCCAGGGGGGCTAATTCACCCCTCCACTTT

V: TRBV5-1
J: TRBJ2-3
D: TRBD2
size: -
CDR3: CASSPVAGRGTDTQYF
DNA: TGCGCCAGCAGCCCCGTAGCGGGGCGGGGCACAGATACGCAGTATTTT

V: TRBV19
J: TRBJ1-2
D: -
size: -
CDR3: CASSIEGRGNYGYTF
DNA: TGTGCCAGTAGTATAGAAGGTCGGGGTAACTATGGCTACACCTTC

V: TRBV10-3
J: TRBJ2-6
D: TRBD1
size: -
CDR3: CAISDSVQGSEPSSGANVLTF
DNA: TGTGCCATCAGTGATTCGGTACAGGGGTCCGAACCTTCCTCTGGGGCCAACGTCCTGACTTTC

V: TRBV28
J: TRBJ2-3
D: -
size: -
CDR3: CASTLGLPDTQYF
DNA: TGTGCCAGCACCTTAGGACTCCCAGATACGCAGTATTTT

V: TRBV6-1
J: TRBJ2-5
D: -
size: -
CDR3: CASSEARRGLETQYF
DNA: TGTGCCAGCAGTGAAGCGCGTAGGGGCCTAGAGACCCAGTACTTC

V: TRBV19
J: TRBJ1-2
D: TRBD1
size: -
CDR3: CASKTGTGALYGYTF
DNA: TGTGCCAGTAAAACCGGGACAGGGGCACTCTATGGCTACACCTTC

V: TRBV18
J: TRBJ1-2
D: -
size: -
CDR3: CASSPWDTTKGYTF
DNA: TGTGCCAGCTCACCATGGGACACTACTAAAGGCTACACCTTC

V: TRBV7-2
J: TRBJ1-2
D: -
size: -
CDR3: CASSPGSTDSYGYTF
DNA: TGTGCCAGCAGCCCGGGTTCGACAGACTCATATGGCTACACCTTC

V: TRBV4-2
J: TRBJ1-1
D: -
size: -
CDR3: CASSQGWGENTEAFF
DNA: TGTGCCAGCAGCCAGGGGTGGGGGGAGAACACTGAAGCTTTCTTT

V: TRBV28
J: TRBJ2-3
D: TRBD1
size: -
CDR3: CASRTGQGADTQYF
DNA: TGTGCCAGCCGAACGGGACAGGGCGCAGATACGCAGTATTTT

V: TRBV21-1
J: TRBJ1-6
D: -
size: -
CDR3: CASSKRGGRSSYNSPLHF
DNA: TGTGCCAGCAGCAAACGGGGGGGCAGGAGCTCCTATAATTCACCCCTCCACTTT

V: TRBV5-1
J: TRBJ1-2
D: -
size: -
CDR3: CASSSDNSYGYTF
DNA: TGCGCCAGCAGCTCGGACAACAGTTATGGCTACACCTTC

V: TRBV5-1
J: TRBJ2-7
D: TRBD1
size: -
CDR3: CASSLQSPGQGGEQYF
DNA: TGCGCCAGCAGCCTACAATCCCCGGGACAGGGTGGCGAGCAGTACTTC

V: TRBV2
J: TRBJ1-4
D: -
size: -
CDR3: CASTVADTTRKLFF
DNA: TGTGCCAGCACAGTGGCGGACACCACGAGAAAACTGTTTTTT

V: TRBV5-1
J: TRBJ2-7
D: TRBD1
size: -
CDR3: CASSLGGRGWYEQYF
DNA: TGCGCCAGCAGCTTGGGAGGCAGGGGGTGGTACGAGCAGTACTTC

V: TRBV2
J: TRBJ2-3
D: TRBD2
size: few
CDR3: CASLERGGVADTQYF
DNA: TGTGCCAGCCTGGAGCGGGGGGGAGTGGCAGATACGCAGTATTTT

V: TRBV4-1
J: TRBJ2-1
D: -
size: -
CDR3: CASSPKSGVPYNEQFF
DNA: TGCGCCAGCAGCCCAAAGTCGGGGGTCCCCTACAATGAGCAGTTCTTC

V: TRBV6-1
J: TRBJ1-5
D: -
size: -
CDR3: CASETTRNQPQHF
DNA: TGTGCCAGCGAGACAACCCGCAATCAGCCCCAGCATTTT

V: TRBV5-1
J: TRBJ2-7
D: TRBD2
size: -
CDR3: CASSLLLAGGYEQYF
DNA: TGCGCCAGCAGCTTGCTGCTAGCGGGAGGCTACGAGCAGTACTTC

V: TRBV6-4
J: TRBJ1-2
D: -
size: -
CDR3: CASSDGTDIYGYTF
DNA: TGTGCCAGCAGTGACGGTACCGACATCTATGGCTACACCTTC

V: TRBV6-6
J: TRBJ2-3
D: TRBD1
size: -
CDR3: CASSYSGGVADTQYF
DNA: TGTGCCAGCAGTTACTCAGGGGGCGTCGCAGATACGCAGTATTTT

V: TRBV18
J: TRBJ2-7
D: TRBD1
size: -
CDR3: CASLQGIPYEQYF
DNA: TGTGCCAGCTTACAGGGGATTCCCTACGAGCAGTACTTC

V: TRBV27
J: TRBJ1-2
D: TRBD1
size: -
CDR3: CASSTGGADYGYTF
DNA: TGTGCCAGCAGTACAGGGGGCGCCGACTATGGCTACACCTTC

V: TRBV14
J: TRBJ2-7
D: -
size: few
CDR3: CASSQGQSYEQYF
DNA: TGTGCCAGCAGCCAAGGACAGTCCTACGAGCAGTACTTC

V: TRBV2
J: TRBJ2-7
D: -
size: -
CDR3: CAGELNSGEQYF
DNA: TGTGCCGGAGAACTTAATTCGGGCGAGCAGTACTTC

V: TRBV5-1
J: TRBJ2-3
D: -
size: -
CDR3: CASSTEQSTDTQYF
DNA: TGCGCCAGCAGCACCGAACAGAGCACAGATACGCAGTATTTT

V: TRBV15
J: TRBJ2-3
D: -
size: -
CDR3: CATSRDPGGADTQYF
DNA: TGTGCCACCAGCAGAGATCCAGGAGGAGCAGATACGCAGTATTTT

V: TRBV7-6
J: TRBJ2-7
D: TRBD2
size: once
CDR3: CASSPRQRGNEQYF
DNA: TGTGCCAGCAGCCCCCGCCAGCGGGGAAACGAGCAGTACTTC

V: TRBV6-1
J: TRBJ2-3
D: TRBD2
size: few
CDR3: CASSGLAGGPDTQYF
DNA: TGTGCCAGCAGTGGACTAGCGGGAGGGCCAGATACGCAGTATTTT

V: TRBV11-2
J: TRBJ2-7
D: -
size: few
CDR3: CASSSSSYEQYF
DNA: TGTGCCAGCAGCTCGAGCTCCTACGAGCAGTACTTC

V: TRBV28
J: TRBJ1-2
D: TRBD1
size: -
CDR3: CAIFKTGGDSNYGYTF
DNA: TGTGCCATCTTTAAGACAGGGGGGGACTCTAACTATGGCTACACCTTC